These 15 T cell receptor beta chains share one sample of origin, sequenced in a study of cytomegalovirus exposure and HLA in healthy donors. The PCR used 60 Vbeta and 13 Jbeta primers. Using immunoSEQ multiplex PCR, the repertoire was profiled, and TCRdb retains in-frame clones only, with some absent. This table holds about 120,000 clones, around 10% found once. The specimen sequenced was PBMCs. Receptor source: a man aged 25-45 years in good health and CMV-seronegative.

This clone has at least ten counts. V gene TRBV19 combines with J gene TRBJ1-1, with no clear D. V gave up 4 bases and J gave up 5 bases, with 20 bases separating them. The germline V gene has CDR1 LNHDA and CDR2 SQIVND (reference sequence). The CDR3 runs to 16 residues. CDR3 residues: CASSTPAGRVRTEAFF. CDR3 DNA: TGTGCCAGTAGTACCCCCGCCGGGAGGGTGAGGACTGAAGCTTTCTTT. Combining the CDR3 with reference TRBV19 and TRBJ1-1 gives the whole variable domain DGGITQSPKYLFRKEGQNVTLSCEQNLNHDAMYWYRQDPGQGLRLIYYSQIVNDFQKGDIAEGYSVSREKKESFPLTVTSAQKNPTAFYLCASSTPAGRVRTEAFFGQGTRLTVV.

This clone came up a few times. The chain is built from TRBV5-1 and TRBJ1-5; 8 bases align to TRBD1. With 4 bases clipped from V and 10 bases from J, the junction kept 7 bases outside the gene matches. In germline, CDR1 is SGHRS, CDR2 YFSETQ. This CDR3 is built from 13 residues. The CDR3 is CASSADRGGPQHF. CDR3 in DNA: TGCGCCAGCAGCGCCGACAGGGGTGGTCCCCAGCATTTT.

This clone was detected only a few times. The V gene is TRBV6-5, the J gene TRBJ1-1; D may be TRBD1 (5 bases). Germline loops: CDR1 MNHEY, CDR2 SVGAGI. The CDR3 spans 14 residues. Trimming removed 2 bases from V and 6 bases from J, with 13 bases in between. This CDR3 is CASSYPGGTAEAFF. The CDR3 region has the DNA TGTGCCAGCAGTTACCCGGGGGGAACGGCTGAAGCTTTCTTT.

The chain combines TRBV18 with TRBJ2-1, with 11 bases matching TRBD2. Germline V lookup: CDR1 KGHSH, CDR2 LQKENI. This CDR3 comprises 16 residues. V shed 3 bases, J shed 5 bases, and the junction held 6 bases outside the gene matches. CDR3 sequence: CASSPFSGRANNEQFF. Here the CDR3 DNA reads TGTGCCAGCTCACCCTTTAGCGGGAGGGCAAACAATGAGCAGTTCTTC.

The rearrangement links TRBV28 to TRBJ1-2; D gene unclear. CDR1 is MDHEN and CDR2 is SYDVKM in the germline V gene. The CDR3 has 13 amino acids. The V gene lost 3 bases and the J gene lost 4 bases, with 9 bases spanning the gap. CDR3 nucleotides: TGTGCCAGCAGTTTGAGAAACAGCTATGGCTACACCTTC. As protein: CASSLRNSYGYTF.

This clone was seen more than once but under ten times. DNA of the CDR3: TGTGCCATCAGTGGACGGACTGATCATGGAAACACCATATATTTT. Translated, it gives CAISGRTDHGNTIYF. The rearrangement links TRBV10-3 to TRBJ1-3; unclear D gene. The CDR3 loop spans 15 amino acids. The germline V gene has CDR1 ENHRY and CDR2 SYGVKD. V was shortened by 4 bases and J by 3 bases, with 13 bases between the two germline ends.

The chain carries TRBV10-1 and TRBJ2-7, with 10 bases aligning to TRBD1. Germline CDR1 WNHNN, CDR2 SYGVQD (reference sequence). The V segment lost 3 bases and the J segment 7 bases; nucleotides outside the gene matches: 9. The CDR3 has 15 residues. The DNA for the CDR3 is TGCGCCAGCAGTGACGCCGGGACAGGGGTGTGGGAGCAGTACTTC. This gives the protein CASSDAGTGVWEQYF.

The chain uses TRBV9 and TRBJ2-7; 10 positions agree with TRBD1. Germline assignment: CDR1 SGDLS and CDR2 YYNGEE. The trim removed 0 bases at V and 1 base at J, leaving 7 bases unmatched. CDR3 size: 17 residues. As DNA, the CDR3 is TGTGCCAGCAGCGTAGGCCATGGGGGACAGGGGTCCTACGAGCAGTACTTC. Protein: CASSVGHGGQGSYEQYF.

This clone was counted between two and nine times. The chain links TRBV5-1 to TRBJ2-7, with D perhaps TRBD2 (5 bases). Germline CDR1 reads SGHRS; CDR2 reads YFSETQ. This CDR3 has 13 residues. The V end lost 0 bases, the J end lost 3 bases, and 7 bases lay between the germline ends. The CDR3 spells CASSLEEGYEQYF. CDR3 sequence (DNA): TGCGCCAGCAGCTTGGAAGAGGGCTACGAGCAGTACTTC.

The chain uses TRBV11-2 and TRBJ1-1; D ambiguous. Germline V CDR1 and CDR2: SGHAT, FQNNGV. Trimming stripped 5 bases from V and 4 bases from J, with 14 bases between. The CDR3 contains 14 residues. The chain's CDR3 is CASSKNALGTEAFF. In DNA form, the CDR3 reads TGTGCCAGCAGCAAAAACGCCCTCGGCACTGAAGCTTTCTTT. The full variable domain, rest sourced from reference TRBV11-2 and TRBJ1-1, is EAGVAQSPRYKIIEKRQSVAFWCNPISGHATLYWYQQILGQGPKLLIQFQNNGVVDDSQLPKDRFSAERLKGVDSTLKIQPAKLEDSAVYLCASSKNALGTEAFFGQGTRLTVV.

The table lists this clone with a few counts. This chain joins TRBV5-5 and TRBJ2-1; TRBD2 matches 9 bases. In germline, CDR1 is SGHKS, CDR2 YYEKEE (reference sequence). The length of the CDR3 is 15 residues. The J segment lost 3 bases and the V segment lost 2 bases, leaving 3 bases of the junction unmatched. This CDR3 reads CASSLRTSVYNEQFF. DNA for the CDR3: TGTGCCAGCAGCTTACGGACTAGCGTCTACAATGAGCAGTTCTTC.

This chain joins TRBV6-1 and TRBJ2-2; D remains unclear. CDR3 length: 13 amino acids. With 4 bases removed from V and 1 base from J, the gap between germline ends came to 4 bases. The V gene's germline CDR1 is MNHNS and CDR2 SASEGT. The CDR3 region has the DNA TGTGCCAGCAGTGCGGGGAACACCGGGGAGCTGTTTTTT. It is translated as CASSAGNTGELFF.

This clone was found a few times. The CDR3 DNA reads TGTGCCAGCAGTTTTAGAGGTTACAACACTGAAGCTTTCTTT. It translates to CASSFRGYNTEAFF. The chain recombines TRBV28 with TRBJ1-1, with D unresolved. In germline, CDR1 is MDHEN, CDR2 SYDVKM. Trimming cost V 3 bases and J 2 bases, with 10 bases left between them. The CDR3 has 14 residues.

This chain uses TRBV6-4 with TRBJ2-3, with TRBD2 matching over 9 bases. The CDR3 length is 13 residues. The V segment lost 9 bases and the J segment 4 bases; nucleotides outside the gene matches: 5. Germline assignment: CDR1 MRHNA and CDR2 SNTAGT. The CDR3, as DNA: TGTGCCAGTGGCGGGGGGGCCCCAGATACGCAGTATTTT. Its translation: CASGGGAPDTQYF.

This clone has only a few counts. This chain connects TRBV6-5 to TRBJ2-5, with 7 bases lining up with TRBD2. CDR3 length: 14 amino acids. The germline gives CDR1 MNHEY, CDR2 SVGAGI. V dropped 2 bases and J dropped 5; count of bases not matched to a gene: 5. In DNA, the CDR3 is TGTGCCAGCAGTTACGGGGGGGATTTGGAGACCCAGTACTTC. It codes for CASSYGGDLETQYF.